This T cell receptor (beta chain) was captured by sequencing in a study of blood T cell repertoires in COVID-19. In the study overall: Samples of COVID-19 (acute and convalescent) were obtained from the United States, Italy and Spain. The analysed material was cDNA or gDNA that came from T cells, B-cell-depleted T cells, or PBMCs.

Source study methods: Counts of nucleated cells, estimated from reference gene primer amplification, were obtained. Generated by immunoSEQ multiplex PCR, the TCRdb table keeps only in-frame clones and is missing some. The V and J calls and clone size come from that table; D and trimming were worked out from the DNA. The table records around 90,000 clones, about nine tenths of them present only once. V was pared by 7 bases and J by 3 bases, with 12 bases between. Per the germline V gene, CDR1 is MNHNY and CDR2 is SVGAGI (reference sequence). The CDR3 consists of 13 residues. This clone was seen more than once but under ten times.

This TCR came from a male donor with acute or convalescent COVID-19. The chain links TRBV6-6 to TRBJ1-1; D remains unclear. Input material: peripheral blood. CDR3 nucleotide sequence: TGTGCCAGCACCCCCAGCCGGGACACTGAAGCTTTCTTT. It specifies CASTPSRDTEAFF.